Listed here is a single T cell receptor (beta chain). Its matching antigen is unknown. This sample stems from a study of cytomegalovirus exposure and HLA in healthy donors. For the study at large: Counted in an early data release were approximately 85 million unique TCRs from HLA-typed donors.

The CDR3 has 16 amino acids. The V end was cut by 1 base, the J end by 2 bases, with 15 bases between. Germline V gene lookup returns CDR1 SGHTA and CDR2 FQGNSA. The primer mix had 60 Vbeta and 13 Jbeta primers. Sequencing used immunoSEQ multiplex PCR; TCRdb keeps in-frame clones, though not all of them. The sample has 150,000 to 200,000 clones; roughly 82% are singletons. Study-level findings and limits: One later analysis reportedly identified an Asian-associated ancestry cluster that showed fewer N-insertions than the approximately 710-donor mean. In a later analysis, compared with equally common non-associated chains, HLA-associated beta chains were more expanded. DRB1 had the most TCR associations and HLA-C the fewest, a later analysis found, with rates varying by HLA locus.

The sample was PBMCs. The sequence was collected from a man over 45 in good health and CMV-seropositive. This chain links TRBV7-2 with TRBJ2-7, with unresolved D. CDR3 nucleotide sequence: TGTGCCAGCAGCTTAGGGTCAGGATCTGTACCCTACGAGCAGTACTTC. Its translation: CASSLGSGSVPYEQYF. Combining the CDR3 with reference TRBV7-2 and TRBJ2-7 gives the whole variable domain GAGVSQSPSNKVTEKGKDVELRCDPISGHTALYWYRQSLGQGLEFLIYFQGNSAPDKSGLPSDRFSAERTGGSVSTLTIQRTQQEDSAVYLCASSLGSGSVPYEQYFGPGTRLTVT.